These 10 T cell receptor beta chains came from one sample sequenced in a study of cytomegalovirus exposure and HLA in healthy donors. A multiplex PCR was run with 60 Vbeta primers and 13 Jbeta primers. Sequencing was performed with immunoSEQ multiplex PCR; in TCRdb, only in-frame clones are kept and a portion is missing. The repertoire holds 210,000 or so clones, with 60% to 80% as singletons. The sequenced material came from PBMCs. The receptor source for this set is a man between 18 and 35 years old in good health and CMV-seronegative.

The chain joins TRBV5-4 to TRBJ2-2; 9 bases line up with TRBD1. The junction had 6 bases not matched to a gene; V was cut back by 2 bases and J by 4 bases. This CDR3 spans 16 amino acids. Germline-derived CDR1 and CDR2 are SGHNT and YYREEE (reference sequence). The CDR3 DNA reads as TGTGCCAGCAGCTTTGCCGGGACAGGGTCCACCGGGGAGCTGTTTTTT. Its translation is CASSFAGTGSTGELFF.

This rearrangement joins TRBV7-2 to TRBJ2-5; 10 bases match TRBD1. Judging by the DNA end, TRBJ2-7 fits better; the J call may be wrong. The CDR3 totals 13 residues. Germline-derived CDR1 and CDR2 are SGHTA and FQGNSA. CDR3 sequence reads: CASNTGTGVEQYF. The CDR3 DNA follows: TGTGCCAGTAACACCGGGACAGGGGTCGAGCAGTACTTC.

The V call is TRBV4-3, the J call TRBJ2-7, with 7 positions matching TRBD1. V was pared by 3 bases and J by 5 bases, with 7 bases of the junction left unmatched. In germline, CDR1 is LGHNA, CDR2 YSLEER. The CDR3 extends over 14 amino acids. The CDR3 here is CASSHRQGTDEQYF. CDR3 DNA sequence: TGCGCCAGCAGCCACCGACAGGGAACGGACGAGCAGTACTTC.

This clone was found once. CDR3 region: CASSFDPPGQGTEAFF. CDR3 DNA sequence: TGTGCCAGCAGCTTCGATCCTCCGGGACAGGGCACTGAAGCTTTCTTT. The rearrangement joins TRBV7-3 to TRBJ1-1; TRBD1 matches 9 bases. The V gene's germline CDR1 is SGHTA and CDR2 FQGTGA. The V and J ends lost 3 bases and 4 bases, in that order; junction bases with no gene match: 9. The CDR3 extends over 16 amino acids.

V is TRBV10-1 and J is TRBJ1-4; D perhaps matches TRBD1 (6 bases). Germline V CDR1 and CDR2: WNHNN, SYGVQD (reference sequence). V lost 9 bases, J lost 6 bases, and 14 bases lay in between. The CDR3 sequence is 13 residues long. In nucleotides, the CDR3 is TGCGCCAGGACCAGGGGCCTGGATGAAAAACTGTTTTTT. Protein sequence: CARTRGLDEKLFF.

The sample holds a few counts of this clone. CDR3 sequence: CASSSRDRRWDIQYF. The DNA of the CDR3 is TGTGCCAGCAGTTCGAGAGACAGGCGCTGGGACATTCAGTACTTC. The chain couples TRBV27 to TRBJ2-4; a weak D match, TRBD1 (6 bases). CDR3 length: 15 amino acids. Germline-derived CDR1 and CDR2 are MNHEY and SMNVEV (reference sequence). Trimming cost V 4 bases and J 8 bases, with 18 bases left between them.

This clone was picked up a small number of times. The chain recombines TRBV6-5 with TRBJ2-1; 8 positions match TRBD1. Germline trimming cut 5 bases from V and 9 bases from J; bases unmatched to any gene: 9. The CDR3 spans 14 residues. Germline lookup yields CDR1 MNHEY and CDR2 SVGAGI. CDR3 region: CASSPGQGSVEQFF. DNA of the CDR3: TGTGCCAGCAGTCCCGGACAGGGCTCCGTTGAGCAGTTCTTC.

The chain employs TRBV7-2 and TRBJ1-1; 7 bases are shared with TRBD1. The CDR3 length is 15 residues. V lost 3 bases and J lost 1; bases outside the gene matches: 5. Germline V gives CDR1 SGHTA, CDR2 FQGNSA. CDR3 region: CASSFIRTGNTEAFF. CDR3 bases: TGTGCCAGCAGCTTCATCCGGACAGGGAACACTGAAGCTTTCTTT.

The CDR3 bases are TGTGCCAGCAGCAATTGGACAGATGCGCAGTATTTT. Its protein product is CASSNWTDAQYF. The chain combines TRBV21-1 with TRBJ2-3; the D call of TRBD1 is as the table states it, not checked on the DNA. TRBV21-1 is noted as a pseudogene. This CDR3 is 12 amino acids long.

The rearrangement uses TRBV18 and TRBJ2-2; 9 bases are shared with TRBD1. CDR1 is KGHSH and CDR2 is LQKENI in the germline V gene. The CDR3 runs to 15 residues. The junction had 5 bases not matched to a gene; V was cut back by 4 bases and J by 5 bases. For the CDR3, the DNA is TGTGCCAGCTCACAACAGGGGGCAAGGACCGGGGAGCTGTTTTTT. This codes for CASSQQGARTGELFF.